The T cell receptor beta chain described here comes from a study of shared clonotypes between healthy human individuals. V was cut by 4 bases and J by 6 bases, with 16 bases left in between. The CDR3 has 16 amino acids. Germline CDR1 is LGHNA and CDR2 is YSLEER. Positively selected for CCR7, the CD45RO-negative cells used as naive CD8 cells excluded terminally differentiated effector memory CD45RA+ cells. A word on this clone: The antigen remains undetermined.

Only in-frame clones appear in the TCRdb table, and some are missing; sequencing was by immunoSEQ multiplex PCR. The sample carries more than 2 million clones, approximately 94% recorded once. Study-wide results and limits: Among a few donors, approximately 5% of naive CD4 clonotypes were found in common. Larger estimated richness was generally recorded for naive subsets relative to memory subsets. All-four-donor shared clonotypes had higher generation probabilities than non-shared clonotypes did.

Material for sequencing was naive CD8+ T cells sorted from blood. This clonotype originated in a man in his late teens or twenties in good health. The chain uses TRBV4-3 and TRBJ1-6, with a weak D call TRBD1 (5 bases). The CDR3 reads CASSPGIGDVNSPLHF. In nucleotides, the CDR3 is TGCGCCAGCAGCCCAGGGATAGGGGATGTTAATTCACCCCTCCACTTT.